These T cell receptor beta chains were read from a single sample in a study of OX40 agonist ivuxolimab in advanced cancers. Sequencing used immunoSEQ multiplex PCR; TCRdb keeps in-frame clones, though not all of them. This sample has some 26,000 clones; 80% to 85% occur once, and the top ten carry roughly a quarter. Source: CD4+ or CD8+ T cells sorted from blood, taken in a trial of the OX40 agonist ivuxolimab. The receptor set was obtained from an adult with an advanced solid tumor such as melanoma, head and neck, liver or kidney cancer. Both conserved end residues are part of each CDR3. The order of the fields is J gene, V gene, clone size, D gene, CDR3 protein, CDR3 DNA. D genes are given only for firm matches. Size is stated for part of the rows, as once, few or many counts, or as a class when the clone is expanded.

>TRBJ2-2|TRBV27|-|-
CASQVTVNTGELFF
TGTGCCAGCCAAGTGACAGTGAACACCGGGGAGCTGTTTTTT
>TRBJ1-1|TRBV5-3|-|-
CARASVFEAFF
TGTGCCAGAGCGTCAGTGTTTGAAGCTTTCTTT
>TRBJ2-1|TRBV5-6|-|-
CASSWGVGSYNEQFF
TGTGCCAGCAGCTGGGGGGTTGGCTCCTACAATGAGCAGTTCTTC
>TRBJ2-7|TRBV7-3|once|-
CASSDDGREQYF
TGTGCCAGCAGCGACGATGGGAGAGAGCAGTACTTC
>TRBJ1-1|TRBV7-9|-|-
CASSLETEAFF
TGTGCCAGCAGCTTAGAGACTGAAGCTTTCTTT
>TRBJ2-7|TRBV6-6|few|-
CASRPTWDPRIEQYF
TGTGCCAGCAGACCAACTTGGGACCCGAGGATCGAGCAGTACTTC
>TRBJ2-1|TRBV7-9|-|-
CASSPIMEQFF
TGTGCCAGCAGCCCCATTATGGAGCAGTTCTTC
>TRBJ1-1|TRBV28|-|-
CASSFSGGKNTEAFF
TGTGCCAGCAGTTTCTCCGGGGGGAAGAACACTGAAGCTTTCTTT
>TRBJ2-7|TRBV9|few|TRBD2
CASSPRETSGNNEQYF
TGTGCCAGCAGCCCACGAGAGACTAGCGGGAATAACGAGCAGTACTTC
>TRBJ2-1|TRBV27|once|TRBD2
CASSPLSGNNEQFF
TGTGCCAGCAGCCCCCTTAGCGGGAACAATGAGCAGTTCTTC
>TRBJ2-5|TRBV4-1|-|-
CASSQGEETQYF
TGCGCCAGCAGCCAAGGGGAGGAGACCCAGTACTTC
>TRBJ1-1|TRBV10-1|-|-
CASSSAGLNTEAFF
TGCGCCAGCAGCTCCGCGGGGTTGAACACTGAAGCTTTCTTT
>TRBJ2-2|TRBV14|-|-
CASSQFPGSNTGELFF
TGTGCCAGCAGCCAATTCCCCGGGAGTAACACCGGGGAGCTGTTTTTT
>TRBJ2-7|TRBV11-2|-|-
CASSLDMGAGPHPGEQYF
TGTGCCAGCAGCTTAGATATGGGGGCAGGGCCTCACCCCGGGGAGCAGTACTTC
>TRBJ2-2|TRBV7-6|-|-
CASRKGAGELFF
TGTGCCAGCAGGAAGGGAGCCGGGGAGCTGTTTTTT
>TRBJ1-4|TRBV7-9|-|-
CASWGDLDEKLFF
TGTGCCAGCTGGGGGGACTTGGATGAAAAACTGTTTTTT
>TRBJ2-1|TRBV19|-|-
CASSLGGGRQFF
TGTGCCAGTAGCCTAGGGGGCGGGAGGCAGTTCTTC
>TRBJ2-7|TRBV2|-|-
CASSEQYF
TGTGCCAGCTCCGAGCAGTACTTC
>TRBJ2-7|TRBV4-1|few|-
CASSQARAGVDEQYF
TGCGCCAGCAGCCAAGCTCGGGCAGGGGTTGACGAGCAGTACTTC
>TRBJ2-6|TRBV14|-|-
CASSPGPGANVLTF
TGTGCCAGCAGCCCAGGTCCCGGGGCCAACGTCCTGACTTTC
>TRBJ2-7|TRBV29-1|-|-
CSVEEVGIEYF
TGCAGCGTTGAAGAGGTAGGGATCGAGTACTTC
>TRBJ1-1|TRBV4-3|-|-
CASSQDSGGNTEAFF
TGCGCCAGCAGCCAAGATTCTGGAGGGAACACTGAAGCTTTCTTT
>TRBJ2-7|TRBV2|-|-
CASLGGREVYEQYF
TGTGCCTCCTTGGGGGGGCGTGAGGTCTACGAGCAGTACTTC
>TRBJ1-6|TRBV14|few|-
CASSQLSSVELHF
TGTGCCAGCAGCCAACTCTCGTCCGTAGAGCTCCACTTT
>TRBJ2-2|TRBV9|-|-
CASSVGTGELFF
TGTGCCAGCAGCGTAGGGACCGGGGAGCTGTTTTTT
>TRBJ1-1|TRBV13|-|TRBD1
CASSSRQGANDEAFF
TGTGCCAGCAGCTCCCGACAGGGGGCAAACGATGAAGCTTTCTTT
>TRBJ1-5|TRBV6-5|-|TRBD1
CASSLTGGSEPQHF
TGTGCCAGCAGCCTTACAGGGGGCAGCGAGCCCCAGCATTTT
>TRBJ2-7|TRBV19|-|-
CASRKGYLSEQYF
TGTGCCAGTAGGAAAGGATATCTATCCGAGCAGTACTTC
>TRBJ2-5|TRBV2|-|-
CASMRFQETQYF
TGTGCCAGCATGCGGTTCCAAGAGACCCAGTACTTC
>TRBJ2-7|TRBV2|-|TRBD1
CASSETPGQAYEQYF
TGTGCCAGCAGTGAAACACCGGGACAGGCCTACGAGCAGTACTTC
>TRBJ2-7|TRBV29-1|-|-
CSVAGQAGYEQYF
TGCAGCGTTGCCGGACAGGCGGGGTACGAGCAGTACTTC
>TRBJ2-7|TRBV28|-|-
CASSFLRTIPYEQYF
TGTGCCAGCAGTTTCTTAAGGACTATCCCCTACGAGCAGTACTTC
>TRBJ2-1|TRBV25-1|few|TRBD2
CASSAETSGRFNEQFF
TGTGCCAGCAGTGCCGAGACTAGCGGGAGATTCAATGAGCAGTTCTTC